This T cell receptor beta chain derives from a study of T cell responses to AZD1222 COVID-19 vaccine. Study details: Pooling of second doses given at about 4 or about 12 weeks was done. Study results and limitations: In a largely white British group with more females than males, clonal diversity was possibly underestimated. Spike was spanned by vaccine-associated CD4 TCRs, with dominance at 160-218 and 743-854. Baseline seropositivity characterized only a handful of AZD1222 recipients.

Germline CDR1 reads LNHDA; CDR2 reads SQIVND (reference sequence). The V end was cut by 5 bases, the J end by 5 bases, with 19 bases between. The length of the CDR3 is 16 residues. The data were produced by immunoSEQ multiplex PCR, yet TCRdb's version contains in-frame clones alone and is incomplete. The sample gives 110,000 to 150,000 clones, 75% to 90% of which show up once; around 1.6% is in the top ten. A note on this clone: Its antigen is currently unknown.

The material was peripheral blood, obtained on day 0 of AZD1222 vaccination. The TCR originated in an adult in good health. The chain combines TRBV19 with TRBJ1-5; D unresolved. This CDR3 is CASSLLTVGYHQPQHF. In DNA form, the CDR3 reads TGTGCCAGTAGTCTGCTAACGGTGGGGTATCATCAGCCCCAGCATTTT.